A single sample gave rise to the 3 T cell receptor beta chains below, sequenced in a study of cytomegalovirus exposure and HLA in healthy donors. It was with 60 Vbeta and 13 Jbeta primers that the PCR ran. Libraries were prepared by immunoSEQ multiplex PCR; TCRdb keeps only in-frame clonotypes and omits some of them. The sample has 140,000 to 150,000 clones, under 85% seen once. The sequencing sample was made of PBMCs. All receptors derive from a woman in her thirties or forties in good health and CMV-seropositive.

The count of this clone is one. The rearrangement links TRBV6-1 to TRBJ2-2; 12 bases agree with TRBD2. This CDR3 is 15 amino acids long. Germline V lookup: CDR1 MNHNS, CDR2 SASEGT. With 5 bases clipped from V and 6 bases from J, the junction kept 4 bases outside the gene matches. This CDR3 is CASSPSGGAPGELFF. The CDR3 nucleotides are TGTGCCAGCAGTCCTAGCGGGGGGGCTCCCGGGGAGCTGTTTTTT.

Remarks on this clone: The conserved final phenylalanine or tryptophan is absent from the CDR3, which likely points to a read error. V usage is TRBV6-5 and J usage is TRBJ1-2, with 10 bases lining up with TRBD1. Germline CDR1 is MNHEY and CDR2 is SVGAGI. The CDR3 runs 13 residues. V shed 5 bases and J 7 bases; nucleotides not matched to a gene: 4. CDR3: CASSDRGLFGYTL. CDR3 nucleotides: TGTGCCAGCAGTGACAGGGGGCTCTTTGGCTACACCCTC.

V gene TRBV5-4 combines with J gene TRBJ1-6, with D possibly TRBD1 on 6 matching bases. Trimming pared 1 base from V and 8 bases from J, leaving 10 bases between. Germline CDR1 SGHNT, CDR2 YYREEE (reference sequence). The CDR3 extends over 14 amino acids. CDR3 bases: TGTGCCAGCAGCTTGTACAGGGTACATTCACCCCTCCACTTT. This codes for CASSLYRVHSPLHF.